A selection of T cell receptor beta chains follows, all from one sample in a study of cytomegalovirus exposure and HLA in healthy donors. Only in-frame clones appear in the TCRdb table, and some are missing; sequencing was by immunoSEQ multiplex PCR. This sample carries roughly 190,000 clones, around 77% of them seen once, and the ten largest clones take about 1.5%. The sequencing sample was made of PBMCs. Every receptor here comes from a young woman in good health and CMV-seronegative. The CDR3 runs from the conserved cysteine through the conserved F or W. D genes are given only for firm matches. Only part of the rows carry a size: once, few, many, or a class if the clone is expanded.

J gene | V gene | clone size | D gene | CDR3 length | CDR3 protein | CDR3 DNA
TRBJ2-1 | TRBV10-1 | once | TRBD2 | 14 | CATAGTSGSNEQFF | TGCGCCACTGCAGGGACTAGCGGGAGCAATGAGCAGTTCTTC
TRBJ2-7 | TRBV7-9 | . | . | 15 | CASSPFPTVTYEQYF | TGTGCCAGCAGCCCCTTTCCGACAGTTACCTACGAGCAGTACTTC
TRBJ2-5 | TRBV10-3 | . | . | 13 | CAISESRGETQYF | TGTGCCATCAGTGAGTCTAGAGGAGAGACCCAGTACTTC
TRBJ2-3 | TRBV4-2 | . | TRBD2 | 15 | CASSSLAGVTDTQYF | TGTGCCAGCAGCTCACTAGCGGGGGTGACAGATACGCAGTATTTT
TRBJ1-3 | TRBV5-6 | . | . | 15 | CASSLSMSSGNTIYF | TGTGCCAGCAGCTTGTCAATGAGCTCTGGAAACACCATATATTTT
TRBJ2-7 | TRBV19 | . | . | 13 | CASTPGASYEQYF | TGTGCCAGTACCCCAGGGGCATCCTACGAGCAGTACTTC
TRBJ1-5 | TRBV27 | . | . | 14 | CASSLQGLNQPQHF | TGTGCCAGCAGTCTTCAGGGTCTAAATCAGCCCCAGCATTTT
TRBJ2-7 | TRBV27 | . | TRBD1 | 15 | CASSMSGTGGYEQYF | TGTGCCAGCAGCATGTCCGGGACAGGGGGCTACGAGCAGTACTTC
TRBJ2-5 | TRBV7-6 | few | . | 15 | CASSSGTVRGETQYF | TGTGCCAGCAGCTCCGGAACCGTCAGGGGAGAGACCCAGTACTTC
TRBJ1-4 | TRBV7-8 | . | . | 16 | CASSPSRITTNEKLFF | TGTGCCAGCAGCCCCTCCAGGATCACAACTAATGAAAAACTGTTTTTT
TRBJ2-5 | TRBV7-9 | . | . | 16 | CASSSQMDSPQETQYF | TGTGCCAGCAGCTCACAGATGGACAGTCCCCAAGAGACCCAGTACTTC
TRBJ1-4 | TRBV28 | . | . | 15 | CASYRQFTTNEKLFF | TGTGCCAGTTACCGACAGTTTACAACTAATGAAAAACTGTTTTTT
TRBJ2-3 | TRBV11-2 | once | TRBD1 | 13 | CASSSQGADTQYF | TGTGCCAGCAGCTCCCAGGGGGCAGATACGCAGTATTTT
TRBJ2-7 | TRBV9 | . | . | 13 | CASSAGGAYEQYF | TGTGCCAGCAGCGCCGGAGGGGCCTACGAGCAGTACTTC
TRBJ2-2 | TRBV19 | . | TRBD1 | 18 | CASSLRPGQPLNTGELFF | TGTGCCAGTAGCCTAAGACCGGGACAGCCTCTGAACACCGGGGAGCTGTTTTTT
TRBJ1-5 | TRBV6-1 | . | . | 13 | CASGPEANQPQHF | TGTGCCAGCGGGCCAGAAGCAAATCAGCCCCAGCATTTT
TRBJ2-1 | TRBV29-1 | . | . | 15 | CSAAGRGRSYNEQFF | TGCAGCGCCGCAGGGAGGGGGAGATCCTACAATGAGCAGTTCTTC
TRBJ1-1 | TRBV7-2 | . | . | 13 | CASSRGTGAEAFF | TGTGCCAGCAGCCGTGGGACGGGGGCTGAAGCTTTCTTT
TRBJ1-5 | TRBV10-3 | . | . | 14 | CAISASGGGQPQHF | TGTGCCATCAGTGCTAGTGGGGGAGGCCAGCCCCAGCATTTT
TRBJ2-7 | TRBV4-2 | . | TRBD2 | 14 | CASSPGLATYEQYF | TGTGCCAGCAGCCCAGGACTAGCTACCTACGAGCAGTACTTC
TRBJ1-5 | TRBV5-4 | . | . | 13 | CASSMGGGQPQHF | TGTGCCAGCAGCATGGGAGGGGGACAGCCCCAGCATTTT
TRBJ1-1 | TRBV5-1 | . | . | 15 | CASSLVGGTNTEAFF | TGCGCCAGCAGCTTGGTGGGGGGAACGAACACTGAAGCTTTCTTT
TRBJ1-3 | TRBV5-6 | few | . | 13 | CASSYSSGNTIYF | TGTGCCAGCAGTTATAGCTCTGGAAACACCATATATTTT
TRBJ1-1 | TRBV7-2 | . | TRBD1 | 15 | CASSLRQGRETEAFF | TGTGCCAGCAGCTTGCGACAGGGTAGAGAAACTGAAGCTTTCTTT
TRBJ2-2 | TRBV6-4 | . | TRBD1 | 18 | CASSDTGTGQGAPGELFF | TGTGCCAGCAGTGACACAGGAACGGGACAGGGGGCGCCCGGGGAGCTGTTTTTT
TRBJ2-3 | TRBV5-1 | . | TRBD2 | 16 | CASRGGGTSGTDTQYF | TGCGCCAGCCGTGGTGGGGGGACTAGCGGCACAGATACGCAGTATTTT
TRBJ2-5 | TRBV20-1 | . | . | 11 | CSVRNQETQYF | TGCAGTGTCAGAAACCAAGAGACCCAGTACTTC
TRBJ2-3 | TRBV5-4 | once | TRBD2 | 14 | CASSFLAGTDTQYF | TGTGCCAGCAGCTTTCTAGCGGGCACAGATACGCAGTATTTT
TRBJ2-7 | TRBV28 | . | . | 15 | CASSQQGIPAYEQYF | TGTGCCAGCAGTCAACAGGGCATACCCGCCTACGAGCAGTACTTC
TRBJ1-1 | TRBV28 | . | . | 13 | CASTRAKNTEAFF | TGTGCCAGCACCCGAGCGAAGAACACTGAAGCTTTCTTT
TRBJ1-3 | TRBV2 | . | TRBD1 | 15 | CASRRTGGTGNTIYF | TGTGCCAGCAGGAGGACAGGGGGCACTGGAAACACCATATATTTT
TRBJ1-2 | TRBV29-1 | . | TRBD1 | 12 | CSVDEGAGGYTF | TGCAGCGTTGACGAGGGGGCAGGAGGCTACACCTTC
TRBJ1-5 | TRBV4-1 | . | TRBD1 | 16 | CASSQPGQGGFQPQHF | TGCGCCAGCAGCCAACCGGGACAGGGGGGGTTCCAGCCCCAGCATTTT
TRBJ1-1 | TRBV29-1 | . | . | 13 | CSVVGAPNTEAFF | TGCAGCGTTGTGGGGGCCCCGAACACTGAAGCTTTCTTT
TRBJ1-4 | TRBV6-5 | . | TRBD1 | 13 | CASARQGVDKLFF | TGTGCCAGCGCGCGCCAGGGGGTTGATAAACTGTTTTTT